This T cell receptor beta chain was sequenced in a study of tumor-infiltrating lymphocytes in primary liver carcinoma. Study-wide results and limits: Relative to blood, tumors carried a significantly larger fraction of the repertoire in their top 250 clones (p = 0.039).

The study co-extracted DNA and RNA from 20-30 mg of unsorted bulk tissue. Each tumor had five separate regions sampled. To note about this clonotype: Its antigen is undetermined. A much bigger clone sits one base away, suggesting this may be a read error.

This CDR3 has 13 amino acids. V lost 2 bases and J lost 5, with 7 bases in between. The germline V gene has CDR1 SGHTA and CDR2 FQGNSA. cDNA specific to TCR beta was made from roughly 500 ng of total RNA, with a constant-region primer employed for priming. TCR beta libraries came from three nested multiplex PCR rounds using slightly modified ARM-PCR. For roughly 11 cycles apiece, the opening two PCR rounds ran with TRBV1-TRBV30 forward primers and a C-beta reverse primer. TCRdb analysed the multiplex PCR reads with MiXCR anew, one entry per CDR3 protein. Here the sample spans tens of thousands of distinct CDR3 sequences, around 66% being singletons.

What was sequenced was liver tumor tissue from sampling region 3. Subset defined: tumor region T3, left-lateral pole. The genes are TRBV7-2 and TRBJ1-5, with D unclear. The clonotype originates from a woman aged 25 to 39 with primary liver carcinoma and hepatitis B virus infection. CDR3 sequence: CASSLLRDQPQHF. The CDR3, as DNA: TGTGCCAGCAGCTTACTACGCGATCAGCCCCAGCATTTT.